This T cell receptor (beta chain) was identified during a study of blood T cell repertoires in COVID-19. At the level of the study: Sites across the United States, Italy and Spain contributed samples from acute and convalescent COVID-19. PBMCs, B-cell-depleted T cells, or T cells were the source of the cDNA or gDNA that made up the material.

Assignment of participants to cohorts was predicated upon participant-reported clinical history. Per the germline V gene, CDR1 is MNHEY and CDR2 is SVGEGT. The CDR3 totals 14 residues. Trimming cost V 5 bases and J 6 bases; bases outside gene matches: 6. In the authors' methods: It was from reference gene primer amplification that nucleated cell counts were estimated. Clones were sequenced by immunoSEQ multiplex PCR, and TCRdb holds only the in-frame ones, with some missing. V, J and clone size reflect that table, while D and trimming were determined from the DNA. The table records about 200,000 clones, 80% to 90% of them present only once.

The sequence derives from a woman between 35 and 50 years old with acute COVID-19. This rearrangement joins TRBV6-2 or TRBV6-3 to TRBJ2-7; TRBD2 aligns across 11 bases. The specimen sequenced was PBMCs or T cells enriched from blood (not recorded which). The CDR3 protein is CASSDTGTSGEQYF. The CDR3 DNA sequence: TGTGCCAGCAGTGACACCGGGACTAGCGGCGAGCAGTACTTC.